This T cell receptor (beta chain) was identified during a study of cytomegalovirus exposure and HLA in healthy donors. Findings and limits, study-wide: Overall, approximately 150 TCR beta chains were annotated as cytomegalovirus-associated.

This clone came up once. Its antigen is undetermined. Between the trimmed V and J ends, which lost 0 bases and 1 base, there was a span of 8 bases. CDR1 is SGHRS and CDR2 is YFSETQ in the germline V gene. CDR3 size: 14 residues. Vbeta (60) and Jbeta (13) primers were used in the PCR. TCRdb keeps only in-frame clones here, not all; method: immunoSEQ multiplex PCR. The sample yields a few hundred thousand clones, over 75% seen once. Sequencing was performed on PBMCs. J is TRBJ2-7 and V is TRBV5-1, with no clear D. The sequence was collected from a girl aged 2 to 10 in good health and CMV-seronegative. Here the CDR3 reads CASSLGSPSYEQYF. DNA of the CDR3: TGCGCCAGCAGCTTGGGTAGCCCATCCTACGAGCAGTACTTC.